These 15 T cell receptor beta chains came from one sample sequenced in a study of vaccination and CD4 T cells after COVID-19. These receptors have no identified antigens. The Oncomine TCR Beta short-read assay was applied to DNA of cultured CD4+ T cells. TCRdb ran MiXCR on the PCR reads and lists one entry per CDR3 protein. The sample records around 8,000 distinct CDR3 sequences, about 50% being singletons. The treatment: approximately nine-day PBMC culture with coronavirus spike peptide pools or control peptides (ViraFEST assay). The material sequenced was CD4+ T cells from blood, cultured in vitro. The origin of the receptors is a human donor who had recovered from COVID-19.

This clonotype was counted between two and nine times. This CDR3 reads CASSLDASQPQHF. The CDR3 nucleotides are TGTGCCAGCAGTTTAGACGCCAGTCAGCCCCAGCATTTT. The chain has TRBV12-3 or TRBV12-4 and TRBJ1-5; D remains ambiguous. Trimming removed 1 base at V and 6 bases at J, with 7 bases between. CDR3 size: 13 residues.

The CDR3 loop reads CASAPTGDYGYTF. CDR3 in DNA: TGTGCTAGTGCCCCGACAGGGGATTATGGCTACACCTTC. The gene calls are TRBV12-5 and TRBJ1-2; TRBD1 matches at 8 bases. V dropped 7 bases and J dropped 5; count of bases not matched to a gene: 6. This CDR3 is 13 amino acids long. Germline CDR1 reads LGHNT; CDR2 reads FRNRAP.

The chain combines TRBV19 with TRBJ2-7, with 7 positions matching TRBD2. CDR3 size: 16 residues. With 3 bases clipped from V and 2 bases from J, the junction kept 10 bases outside the gene matches. Germline assignment: CDR1 LNHDA and CDR2 SQIVND (reference sequence). DNA of the CDR3: TGTGCCAGTAGTATCGATTTCGCGGGGGTTACCTACGAGCAGTACTTC. Protein: CASSIDFAGVTYEQYF.

The V gene is TRBV7-2, the J gene TRBJ2-1; 7 bases line up with TRBD1. The ends lost 7 bases at V and 2 bases at J; junction bases unmatched: 5. Germline values: CDR1 SGHTA, CDR2 FQGNSA. This CDR3 contains 14 residues. The CDR3 bases are TGTGCCAGCATCTACAGGGGTACCTACAATGAGCAGTTCTTC. It yields the protein CASIYRGTYNEQFF.

This chain uses TRBV18 with TRBJ1-2, with TRBD1 identical over 7 bases. The V and J ends lost 4 bases and 1 base, in that order; junction bases with no gene match: 6. CDR1 is KGHSH, CDR2 LQKENI, per germline. CDR3 size: 15 residues. The CDR3 loop is CASSLSGGLNYGYTF. CDR3 DNA sequence: TGTGCCAGCTCACTATCAGGGGGTCTTAACTATGGCTACACCTTC.

J is TRBJ2-3 and V is TRBV19, with TRBD1 matching over 9 bases. Germline trimming cut 8 bases from V and 1 base from J; bases unmatched to any gene: 10. Germline CDR1 reads LNHDA; CDR2 reads SQIVND (reference sequence). This CDR3 has 16 amino acids. CDR3 sequence reads: CASGTGGAPRTDTQYF. CDR3 sequence (DNA): TGTGCCAGTGGAACAGGGGGCGCCCCTCGCACAGATACGCAGTATTTT.

This chain uses TRBV7-2 with TRBJ2-3; D is ambiguous. The CDR3 has 12 residues. The V end was cut by 5 bases, the J end by 6 bases, with 9 bases between. Looked up from germline, CDR1 is SGHTA and CDR2 is FQGNSA. The CDR3 DNA reads TGTGCCAGCAGCACAGTCTGGGATACGCAGTATTTT. Translated: CASSTVWDTQYF.

In DNA form, the CDR3 reads TGTGCCACCAGCAGAGATGGGGGGGGCTCCTACGAGCAGTACTTC. Amino acids: CATSRDGGGSYEQYF. The rearrangement uses TRBV15 and TRBJ2-7, with 7 bases fitting TRBD2. The CDR3 sequence is 15 residues long. Trimming took 0 bases from V and 0 from J; bases not matched to a gene: 2. Germline V gene sequence: CDR1 LNHNV, CDR2 YYDKDF (reference sequence).

V and J are TRBV28 and TRBJ2-5; no firm D call. The CDR3 is 13 amino acids. Germline values: CDR1 MDHEN, CDR2 SYDVKM. The CDR3 here is CVTLTRYQETQYF. The CDR3 DNA sequence: TGTGTCACCCTAACTCGGTACCAAGAGACCCAGTACTTC.

This rearrangement joins TRBV20-1 to TRBJ1-5; D is perhaps TRBD1 (6 bases). Germline CDR1 and CDR2: DFQATT and SNEGSKA (reference sequence). This CDR3 is 13 amino acids long. Between the trimmed V and J ends, which lost 1 base and 4 bases, there was a span of 8 bases. The CDR3 DNA reads as TGCAGTGCTAGAGGACAGGAGAATCAGCCCCAGCATTTT. Protein product: CSARGQENQPQHF.

The sample holds a few counts of this clonotype. The V call is TRBV7-6, the J call TRBJ1-3; 9 nucleotides agree with TRBD1. Germline loops: CDR1 SGHVS, CDR2 FNYEAQ. CDR3 size: 16 residues. Trimming took 5 bases from V and 4 from J; bases not matched to a gene: 9. The CDR3 nucleotides read TGTGCCAGCAGCAACCGACAGGGACAGGGCGGAAACACCATATATTTT. Translation gives CASSNRQGQGGNTIYF.

The chain has TRBV20-1 and TRBJ2-2, with D perhaps TRBD1 (5 bases). The V and J ends lost 2 bases and 1 base respectively, with 8 bases between them. Germline assignment: CDR1 DFQATT and CDR2 SNEGSKA (reference sequence). This CDR3 is built from 14 residues. In DNA form, the CDR3 reads TGCAGTGCTAGATGGCAGGGGAACACCGGGGAGCTGTTTTTT. Translation: CSARWQGNTGELFF.

The chain has TRBV28 and TRBJ1-1; possible D gene TRBD1, 6 bases. V was clipped by 6 bases and J by 0 bases, with 11 bases between them. CDR3 length: 14 residues. Germline V gives CDR1 MDHEN, CDR2 SYDVKM. DNA of the CDR3: TGTGCCAGCAGGGTTACAGGGATGAACACTGAAGCTTTCTTT. Translating it yields CASRVTGMNTEAFF.

This chain joins TRBV7-8 and TRBJ2-2; D uncertain. The V gene lost 3 bases and the J gene lost 8 bases, with 4 bases spanning the gap. The CDR3 sequence is 11 residues long. Germline-derived CDR1 and CDR2 are SGHVS and FQNEAQ. The CDR3 is CASSLEGELFF. The CDR3 DNA follows: TGTGCCAGCAGCTTGGAGGGGGAGCTGTTTTTT.

This rearrangement joins TRBV11-3 to TRBJ2-3, with TRBD2 matching 12 bases. The CDR3 is 14 amino acids. Germline lookup yields CDR1 SGHNT and CDR2 YENEEA. V gave up 5 bases and J gave up 6 bases; unmatched junction bases: 3. This CDR3 reads CASSPSGGADTQYF. CDR3 coding DNA: TGTGCCAGCAGCCCTAGCGGGGGGGCTGATACGCAGTATTTT. The variable domain in full, completed from reference TRBV11-3 and TRBJ2-3, reads EAGVVQSPRYKIIEKKQPVAFWCNPISGHNTLYWYLQNLGQGPELLIRYENEEAVDDSQLPKDRFSAERLKGVDSTLKIQPAELGDSAVYLCASSPSGGADTQYFGPGTRLTVL.